The 18 T cell receptor beta chains below were found in one sample sequenced in a study of beta chain features in type 1 diabetes. Study conclusions and caveats: The study found moderately but significantly shorter TCRB CDR3s in all four CD4+ subsets of Type 1 diabetes patients.

Since all of the isolated RNA was reverse transcribed, expressed TCRB transcripts were what got sequenced. Clones were read by immunoSEQ multiplex PCR, and TCRdb kept only the in-frame ones, dropping some. The sample has 350,000 to 400,000 clones, 10% to 15% seen once; the top ten hold 0.0095% to 0.013%. These receptors' antigens are unknown. Sequencing used naive CD4+ T cells from blood. These receptors all stem from a woman aged 18-29 years with type 1 diabetes.

This clone was counted only a few times. This chain links TRBV7-2 with TRBJ2-7; TRBD1 matches 10 bases. J was trimmed by 7 bases and V by 7 bases; bases with no gene match: 10. In germline, CDR1 is SGHTA, CDR2 FQGNSA. This CDR3 contains 14 residues. The DNA of the CDR3 is TGTGCCAGCATCCCGGACAGGGGGGCTTGGGAGCAGTACTTC. It translates to CASIPDRGAWEQYF.

This sequence joins TRBV15 and TRBJ2-7; weak D call: TRBD1 (5 bases). Trimming took 0 bases from V and 4 from J, leaving 7 bases between them. Germline CDR1 LNHNV, CDR2 YYDKDF (reference sequence). This CDR3 has 13 residues. The CDR3, as DNA: TGTGCCACCAGCAGAGAAGACAGTTACGAGCAGTACTTC. Amino acids: CATSREDSYEQYF.

This clone was recorded a few times. The rearrangement uses TRBV20-1 and TRBJ1-1; possibly TRBD1 for D (5 bases). This CDR3 is built from 11 residues. With 0 bases removed from V and 10 bases from J, the gap between germline ends came to 9 bases. From germline, CDR1 is DFQATT and CDR2 SNEGSKA (reference sequence). CDR3 nucleotides: TGCAGTGCTAGAGATCAAAGGGGAGCTTTCTTT. Amino acid sequence: CSARDQRGAFF.

This clone was counted a few times. CDR3 bases: TGTGCCAGCAGTCCAGGGACAGGGGTCCAAGAGACCCAGTACTTC. Translation: CASSPGTGVQETQYF. The V call is TRBV28, the J call TRBJ2-5, with 10 bases lining up with TRBD1. This CDR3 region has 15 residues. The germline gives CDR1 MDHEN, CDR2 SYDVKM. The V segment lost 5 bases and the J segment 1 base; nucleotides outside the gene matches: 4.

This clone has only a few counts. The chain uses TRBV20-1 and TRBJ1-1; D is unclear. V lost 5 bases and J lost 0, with 4 bases in between. Germline V gives CDR1 DFQATT, CDR2 SNEGSKA (reference sequence). This CDR3 has 11 residues. DNA of the CDR3: TGCAGTGCTGAGTTGAACACTGAAGCTTTCTTT. Amino acids: CSAELNTEAFF.

This clone was picked up a small number of times. The J gene is TRBJ2-5, the V gene TRBV7-8; 7 bases line up with TRBD2. Germline loops: CDR1 SGHVS, CDR2 FQNEAQ. Trimming at V came to 5 bases and at J to 4 bases, leaving 13 bases not matched to a gene. The CDR3 has 16 amino acids. The CDR3 loop reads CASSLTAGLVLETQYF. As DNA, the CDR3 is TGTGCCAGCAGCCTGACCGCCGGACTAGTTTTAGAGACCCAGTACTTC.

This clone has more than one count but fewer than ten. The J gene is TRBJ2-2, the V gene TRBV30; 10 bases align to TRBD1. Trimming took 5 bases from V and 6 from J; bases not matched to a gene: 0. CDR1 is GTSNPN and CDR2 is SVGIG in the germline V gene (reference sequence). The CDR3 consists of 12 residues. In DNA form, the CDR3 reads TGTGCCTGGGGGACAGGGGCCGGGGAGCTGTTTTTT. Protein product: CAWGTGAGELFF. The full variable domain, completed using reference TRBV30 and TRBJ2-2, is SQTIHQWPATLVQPVGSPLSLECTVEGTSNPNLYWYRQAAGRGLQLLFYSVGIGQISSEVPQNLSASRPQDRQFILSSKKLLLSDSGFYLCAWGTGAGELFFGEGSRLTVL.

The V gene is TRBV11-2, the J gene TRBJ2-5; 9 bases map to TRBD1. The germline V gene has CDR1 SGHAT and CDR2 FQNNGV. The CDR3 length is 16 residues. V lost 5 bases and J lost 1; bases outside the gene matches: 8. CDR3 nucleotides: TGTGCCAGCAGCCTCGGACAGGGGACGTTCCAAGAGACCCAGTACTTC. This sequence encodes CASSLGQGTFQETQYF.

V and J are TRBV4-3 and TRBJ2-3; 7 bases align to TRBD1. Per the germline V gene, CDR1 is LGHNA and CDR2 is YSLEER. V dropped 6 bases and J dropped 0; count of bases not matched to a gene: 3. The CDR3 runs to 14 residues. The CDR3 DNA reads TGCGCCAGCAGTACAGGGGCTAGCACAGATACGCAGTATTTT. Amino acid sequence: CASSTGASTDTQYF.

This clone was detected a few times. This chain links TRBV30 with TRBJ1-5; perhaps TRBD1 as D (6 bases). This CDR3 is built from 13 residues. V was trimmed by 8 bases and J by 0 bases, leaving 11 bases between them. Looked up from germline, CDR1 is GTSNPN and CDR2 is SVGIG (reference sequence). The CDR3 loop is CASGTTSNQPQHF. CDR3 DNA sequence: TGTGCCAGCGGGACAACTAGCAATCAGCCCCAGCATTTT.

J is TRBJ1-1 and V is TRBV7-9; D not resolved. Trimming pared 8 bases from V and 5 bases from J, leaving 9 bases between. The CDR3 consists of 11 residues. In germline, CDR1 is SEHNR, CDR2 FQNEAQ (reference sequence). CDR3 in DNA: TGTGCCAGCGAGAGGAAGACTGAAGCTTTCTTT. This encodes CASERKTEAFF. Full variable domain (rest looked up from reference TRBV7-9 and TRBJ1-1): DTGVSQNPRHKITKRGQNVTFRCDPISEHNRLYWYRQTLGQGPEFLTYFQNEAQLEKSRLLSDRFSAERPKGSFSTLEIQRTEQGDSAMYLCASERKTEAFFGQGTRLTVV.

This clone was detected only a few times. This chain connects TRBV29-1 to TRBJ2-5; 7 nucleotides match TRBD1. Trimming at V came to 2 bases and at J to 5 bases, leaving 5 bases not matched to a gene. Germline assignment: CDR1 SQVTM and CDR2 ANQGSEA. The CDR3 runs 13 residues. DNA of the CDR3: TGCAGCGTTGAACCCAGGGGGTCGGAGACCCAGTACTTC. Protein: CSVEPRGSETQYF.

J is TRBJ2-7 and V is TRBV2; possible D gene TRBD2, 7 bases. V was trimmed by 6 bases and J by 2 bases, leaving 14 bases between them. The CDR3 has 14 residues. Germline CDR1 is SNHLY and CDR2 is FYNNEI. CDR3 amino acids: CASRRGGPTYEQYF. CDR3 coding DNA: TGTGCCAGCAGGAGGGGGGGCCCCACCTACGAGCAGTACTTC.

V and J are TRBV4-1 and TRBJ1-2, with 10 bases identical to TRBD1. This CDR3 is 17 amino acids long. The junction had 6 bases not matched to a gene; V was cut back by 1 base and J by 1 base. In germline, CDR1 is MGHRA, CDR2 YSYEKL. CDR3: CASSQGTGGRNNYGYTF. The CDR3 coding sequence is TGCGCCAGCAGCCAAGGGACAGGGGGACGAAATAACTATGGCTACACCTTC.

This clone was seen a handful of times. This chain connects TRBV2 to TRBJ2-7; TRBD1 is a possible D gene (5 bases). V lost 6 bases and J 1 base, leaving 10 bases between the germline ends. Germline CDR1 reads SNHLY; CDR2 reads FYNNEI. CDR3 length: 13 amino acids. CDR3 nucleotides: TGTGCCAGCAGACGGACATCATCCTACGAGCAGTACTTC. Its translation is CASRRTSSYEQYF.

This clone was counted only a few times. The CDR3 sequence: CASRIPARLAGGTDTQYF. The CDR3 DNA is TGTGCCAGCAGAATCCCGGCCCGTCTAGCGGGGGGCACAGATACGCAGTATTTT. The chain employs TRBV7-9 and TRBJ2-3; TRBD2 agrees at 10 bases. Per the germline V gene, CDR1 is SEHNR and CDR2 is FQNEAQ (reference sequence). V gave up 6 bases and J gave up 1 base; unmatched junction bases: 13. The length of the CDR3 is 18 residues.

This clone was seen a few times. CDR3 protein: CASSPDRVGQPQHF. CDR3 sequence (DNA): TGTGCCAGCAGCCCGGACAGGGTAGGGCAGCCCCAGCATTTT. The V call is TRBV11-2, the J call TRBJ1-5, with 8 bases that match TRBD1. The CDR3 totals 14 residues. Germline assignment: CDR1 SGHAT and CDR2 FQNNGV. The J segment lost 7 bases and the V segment lost 5 bases, leaving 7 bases of the junction unmatched.

This clone was recorded a few times. The chain couples TRBV9 to TRBJ2-3, with 7 bases identical to TRBD2. Germline values: CDR1 SGDLS, CDR2 YYNGEE. V lost 4 bases, J lost 1 base, and 0 bases stayed unmatched. The CDR3 is made up of 13 amino acids. CDR3 DNA: TGTGCCAGCAGCAGCGGGGGCACAGATACGCAGTATTTT. This translates into CASSSGGTDTQYF.